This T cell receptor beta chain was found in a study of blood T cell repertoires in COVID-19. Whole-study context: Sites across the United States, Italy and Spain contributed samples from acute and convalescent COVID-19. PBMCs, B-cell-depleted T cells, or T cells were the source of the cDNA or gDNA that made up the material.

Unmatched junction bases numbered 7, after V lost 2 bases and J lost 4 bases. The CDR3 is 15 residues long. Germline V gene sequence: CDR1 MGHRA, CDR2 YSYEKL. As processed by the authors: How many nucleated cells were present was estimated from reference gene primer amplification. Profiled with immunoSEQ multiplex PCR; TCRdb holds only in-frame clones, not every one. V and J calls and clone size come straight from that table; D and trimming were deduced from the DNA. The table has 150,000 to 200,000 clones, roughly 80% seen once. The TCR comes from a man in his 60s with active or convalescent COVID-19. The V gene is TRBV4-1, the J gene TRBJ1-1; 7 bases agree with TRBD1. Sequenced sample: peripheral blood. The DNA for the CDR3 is TGCGCCAGCAGCCAAAGTCCGACAGGGACCACTGAAGCTTTCTTT. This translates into CASSQSPTGTTEAFF.